This T cell receptor (beta chain) appears in the sequencing data of a study of T cells expressing NK-cell markers. Reprocessing the 5' RACE reads, TCRdb reports a single entry for every CDR3 protein and omits DNA. The clone table shows a few hundred thousand distinct CDR3 sequences, with the ten largest holding around 5.3%. A note on this clonotype: Its cognate antigen is unknown.

Study-level points and caveats: It was still unclear whether expanded NKG2C+ T cell clones were HCMV specific.

The CDR3 consists of 16 residues. The germline CDR1 and CDR2 sequences are KGHSH and LQKENI. The clonotype originates from a man between 18 and 69 years old in good health. The chain carries TRBV18 and TRBJ2-7; absent DNA, TCRdb's TRBD1 call cannot be checked. The sample was blood T cells: a sorted CD56 or NKG2C T cell subset, CD4+ or CD8+ T cells, or bulk PBMC T cells (not recorded which). Here the CDR3 reads CASSPMSAGQSYEQYF.